The 32 T cell receptor beta chains below come from one sample, sequenced in a study of T cells in Graves' hyperthyroidism and ophthalmopathy. Regions amplified from RNA transcripts were the TCR beta CDR3 regions. Primed by the HTBI set, a first-round RT-PCR was run on the TCR CDR3. TCRdb used MiXCR to reprocess the multiplex PCR reads, holding one entry per CDR3 protein. The table has hundreds of thousands of distinct CDR3 sequences, 12% to 15% seen once. Material: blood. Receptors originate from a woman in her late teens or twenties with Graves' hyperthyroidism.

This clonotype was detected many times. The V gene is TRBV20-1, the J gene TRBJ2-2, with 8 bases identical to TRBD2. V shed 5 bases and J 6 bases; nucleotides not matched to a gene: 5. The CDR3 contains 13 residues. CDR1 and CDR2 (germline): DFQATT, SNEGSKA (reference sequence). In nucleotides, the CDR3 is TGCAGTGCTCAGCGGGAGAGGGCCGGGGAGCTGTTTTTT. Residues: CSAQRERAGELFF.

As for this clonotype: It may be a read error: a sequence one base away is much more abundant. The J gene is TRBJ2-7, the V gene TRBV7-3; tentative D call: TRBD2 (6 bases). Per germline, CDR1 SGHTA and CDR2 FQGTGA. CDR3 length equals 16 residues. The CDR3 loop reads CASSLTESGLGDEQCF. CDR3 in DNA: TGTGCCAGCAGCTTAACGGAGAGCGGGCTAGGCGACGAGCAGTGCTTC.

This clonotype was observed many times. The gene calls are TRBV2 and TRBJ1-1, with D perhaps TRBD1 (5 bases). Trimming took off 8 bases at V and 2 bases at J, with 12 bases between the two ends. This CDR3 is built from 13 residues. Germline V gives CDR1 SNHLY, CDR2 FYNNEI. CDR3 protein: CASCRRANTEAFF. Written as DNA, the CDR3 is TGTGCCAGCTGCCGCAGGGCTAACACTGAAGCTTTCTTT.

This clonotype has at least ten counts. V gene TRBV2 combines with J gene TRBJ1-5, with 8 bases matching TRBD1. This CDR3 is built from 14 residues. Losses at the gene ends were 6 bases for V and 0 bases for J; bases not matched to a gene: 1. Germline CDR1 reads SNHLY; CDR2 reads FYNNEI. CDR3 coding DNA: TGTGCCAGCAGAGGGACAGGTAGCAATCAGCCCCAGCATTTT. It is translated as CASRGTGSNQPQHF.

The chain has TRBV3-1 and TRBJ2-3, with 10 nucleotides matching TRBD2. Germline CDR1 and CDR2: LGHDT and YNNKEL (reference sequence). The CDR3 length is 13 residues. Unmatched junction bases numbered 7, after V lost 2 bases and J lost 14 bases. CDR3 protein: CASSQLAGDMAYF. The CDR3 nucleotides are TGTGCCAGCAGCCAACTAGCGGGAGATATGGCGTATTTT.

This chain connects TRBV19 to TRBJ2-1; no definite D call. Trimming pared 2 bases from V and 6 bases from J, leaving 2 bases between. The length of the CDR3 is 11 residues. Germline CDR1 and CDR2: LNHDA and SQIVND (reference sequence). CDR3 amino acids: CASSISNEQFF. The CDR3 DNA follows: TGTGCCAGTAGTATAAGCAATGAGCAGTTCTTC.

This chain joins TRBV5-6 and TRBJ2-1; tentatively, D is TRBD1 (6 bases). Germline V gene lookup returns CDR1 SGHDT and CDR2 YYEEEE. Deletions cut 4 bases from V and 0 bases from J, with 14 bases between. CDR3 size: 16 residues. CDR3 loop: CASSPRQVSSYNEQFF. The CDR3 DNA reads TGTGCCAGCAGCCCGCGACAGGTGAGCTCCTACAATGAGCAGTTCTTC.

This clonotype showed up many times. The V call is TRBV28, the J call TRBJ1-1, with unresolved D. Germline assignment: CDR1 MDHEN and CDR2 SYDVKM. V gave up 7 bases and J gave up 1 base, with 10 bases separating them. The CDR3 is 13 residues long. The CDR3 nucleotides are TGTGCCAGCACCTTAAGCGAGAACACTGAAGCTTTCTTT. Its translation: CASTLSENTEAFF.

Note on this clonotype: This may come from a read error, since a much larger clone is one base off. The CDR3 does not end in the conserved phenylalanine or tryptophan, so this is likely a read error. V usage is TRBV27 and J usage is TRBJ2-2; 7 positions agree with TRBD2. The CDR3 totals 17 residues. The germline V gene encodes CDR1 MNHEY and CDR2 SMNVEV (reference sequence). V dropped 2 bases and J dropped 5; count of bases not matched to a gene: 11. The CDR3 sequence is CASSLVRVAGVTGELFS. The CDR3 DNA reads TGTGCCAGCAGTTTAGTCAGGGTGGCGGGAGTAACCGGGGAGCTGTTTTCT.

This clonotype came up a few times. CDR3 nucleotides: TGTGCCACCAGTGATTTGAGGGGGCAGGGGTTCGGGGAGCTGTTTTTT. This gives the protein CATSDLRGQGFGELFF. The chain uses TRBV24-1 and TRBJ2-2; 7 nucleotides match TRBD1. The CDR3 spans 16 residues. Germline CDR1 and CDR2: KGHDR and SFDVKD. Trimming removed 0 bases from V and 7 bases from J; junction bases left unmatched: 7.

This clonotype occurred a few times. This rearrangement joins TRBV7-9 to TRBJ2-5; no reliable D call. Deletions cut 5 bases from V and 4 bases from J, with 20 bases between. There are 16 residues in the CDR3. Germline lookup yields CDR1 SEHNR and CDR2 FQNEAQ (reference sequence). CDR3: CASSRASTLGAETQYF. The DNA for the CDR3 is TGTGCCAGCAGCCGGGCGTCGACCCTCGGAGCAGAGACCCAGTACTTC.

The V gene is TRBV7-9, the J gene TRBJ2-1, with D perhaps matching TRBD1 (6 bases). The germline V and J ends were trimmed by 1 base and 10 bases, with 8 bases remaining between them. The CDR3 is 12 amino acids. Germline lookup yields CDR1 SEHNR and CDR2 FQNEAQ (reference sequence). The CDR3 DNA follows: TGTGCCAGCAGCTTAGGGACAGCAGAGCAGTTCTTC. Translated: CASSLGTAEQFF.

This clonotype was counted a few times. The chain combines TRBV20-1 with TRBJ2-7; no reliable D call. CDR1 is DFQATT and CDR2 is SNEGSKA in the germline V gene (reference sequence). The CDR3 extends over 12 amino acids. V was trimmed by 6 bases and J by 1 base, leaving 10 bases between them. For the CDR3, the DNA is TGCAGTGCCACGGGTCGTTCCTACGAGCAGTACTTC. It translates to CSATGRSYEQYF.

The rearrangement uses TRBV3-1 and TRBJ2-5, with 10 nucleotides matching TRBD2. V was clipped by 6 bases and J by 2 bases; unmatched bases: 12. The germline gives CDR1 LGHDT, CDR2 YNNKEL (reference sequence). This CDR3 is 17 amino acids long. Written as DNA, the CDR3 is TGTGCCAGCAGTCGGTTTGGTCTAGCGGGAGCTCAAGAGACCCAGTACTTC. This translates into CASSRFGLAGAQETQYF.

There are many counts of this clonotype. This chain links TRBV7-9 with TRBJ2-7; D may correspond to TRBD1 or TRBD2 (5 bases each). The CDR3 is 14 residues long. Trimming took 7 bases from V and 0 from J, leaving 13 bases between them. The germline gives CDR1 SEHNR, CDR2 FQNEAQ (reference sequence). The CDR3 protein is CASNDPGSSYEQYF. CDR3 sequence (DNA): TGTGCCAGCAACGACCCAGGGAGCTCCTACGAGCAGTACTTC.

This clonotype came up many times. The J gene is TRBJ2-5, the V gene TRBV13; either TRBD1 or TRBD2 may fit D (5 bases each). CDR1 PRHDT and CDR2 FYEKMQ come from the germline V gene (reference sequence). The CDR3 totals 14 residues. Trimming removed 1 base at V and 4 bases at J, with 10 bases between. The CDR3 here is CASSLARDGETQYF. The CDR3 DNA is TGTGCCAGCAGCTTAGCCCGGGACGGAGAGACCCAGTACTTC.

There are many counts of this clonotype. This chain connects TRBV2 to TRBJ2-1, with 7 positions matching TRBD2. Trimming cost V 1 base and J 3 bases; bases outside gene matches: 3. The CDR3 runs to 15 residues. CDR1 is SNHLY and CDR2 is FYNNEI in the germline V gene. The CDR3 sequence: CASSEVGGSYNEQFF. The CDR3 DNA is TGTGCCAGCAGTGAAGTGGGCGGGAGCTACAATGAGCAGTTCTTC.

This clonotype occurred many times. The chain recombines TRBV7-9 with TRBJ1-1, with 10 bases matching TRBD1. The CDR3 sequence is 17 residues long. Germline CDR1 is SEHNR and CDR2 is FQNEAQ (reference sequence). V gave up 5 bases and J gave up 4 bases; unmatched junction bases: 13. The CDR3 bases are TGTGCCAGCAGCCCCAAGGGACAGGGGCAGGAGTCCACTGAAGCTTTCTTT. As protein: CASSPKGQGQESTEAFF.

This clonotype was seen at least ten times. The chain combines TRBV4-3 with TRBJ2-2, with a possible D match to TRBD2 (7 bases). Germline V gives CDR1 LGHNA, CDR2 YSLEER. V lost 1 base to trimming and J lost 3 bases, with 15 bases between them. This CDR3 spans 17 amino acids. CDR3 protein: CASSQAPRGAYTGELFF. CDR3 nucleotide sequence: TGCGCCAGCAGCCAAGCACCCCGGGGGGCGTACACCGGGGAGCTGTTTTTT.

Ten or more counts support this clonotype. The chain is built from TRBV2 and TRBJ1-1, with no clear D. The CDR3 is 14 amino acids. Trimming stripped 10 bases from V and 0 bases from J, with 15 bases between. Germline CDR1 reads SNHLY; CDR2 reads FYNNEI. The CDR3 loop is CATERELVNTEAFF. The DNA of the CDR3 is TGTGCCACCGAACGGGAACTGGTGAACACTGAAGCTTTCTTT.

This clonotype occurred many times. The chain couples TRBV12-3 or TRBV12-4 to TRBJ2-1, with D perhaps TRBD2 (5 bases). V lost 2 bases and J lost 5, with 10 bases in between. The CDR3 is 14 amino acids. The CDR3 DNA reads as TGTGCCAGCAGTTTATTAGCGCGACACAATGAGCAGTTCTTC. Its protein product is CASSLLARHNEQFF.

This clonotype appeared many times. The V call is TRBV6-6, the J call TRBJ2-1; D is perhaps TRBD2 (5 bases). CDR3 length: 17 amino acids. V dropped 2 bases and J dropped 5 bases, with 19 bases sitting between them. From germline, CDR1 is MNHNY and CDR2 SVGAGI (reference sequence). The CDR3 sequence is CASSYRFQRDKNNEQFF. The CDR3 coding sequence is TGTGCCAGCAGTTACCGTTTTCAGAGGGATAAAAACAATGAGCAGTTCTTC.

This chain joins TRBV7-2 and TRBJ2-1, with D perhaps TRBD2 (5 bases). The CDR3 sequence is 13 residues long. V was shortened by 2 bases and J by 9 bases, with 11 bases between the two germline ends. CDR1 is SGHTA, CDR2 FQGNSA, per germline. The DNA of the CDR3 is TGTGCCAGCAGCTTAACTAGGGTTACTGAGCAGTTCTTC. This encodes CASSLTRVTEQFF.

There are many counts of this clonotype. This chain uses TRBV14 with TRBJ2-3; TRBD1 might be the D (6 bases). The V gene's germline CDR1 is SGHDN and CDR2 FVKESK. There are 14 residues in the CDR3. V lost 5 bases and J lost 2, with 11 bases in between. The CDR3 is CASSSDSYTDTQYF. In DNA form, the CDR3 reads TGTGCCAGCAGCTCGGACAGTTACACAGATACGCAGTATTTT.

This clonotype showed up just a few times. The junction and the germline gene differ at one end; a read error may be behind it. The rearrangement joins TRBV4-3 to TRBJ1-2, with TRBD1 matching 7 bases. The germline V gene encodes CDR1 LGHNA and CDR2 YSLEER. The CDR3 length is 15 residues. The CDR3 spells CTSSQGDRVGYGYTF. CDR3 in DNA: TGCACCAGCAGCCAAGGAGACAGGGTTGGATATGGCTACACCTTC.

This clonotype has only a few counts. The rearrangement uses TRBV28 and TRBJ1-4, with a tentative D call TRBD1 (5 bases). CDR3 length: 15 amino acids. V was clipped by 5 bases and J by 8 bases, with 18 bases between them. Germline CDR1 MDHEN, CDR2 SYDVKM. CDR3 coding DNA: TGTGCCAGCAGTCCTCCTGGGGGGGTCGGCGAAAAACTGTTTTTT. This translates into CASSPPGGVGEKLFF.

The chain couples TRBV5-5 to TRBJ2-1; tentatively, D is TRBD1 (5 bases). V was clipped by 0 bases and J by 6 bases, with 10 bases between them. Germline V CDR1 and CDR2: SGHKS, YYEKEE (reference sequence). This CDR3 has 14 amino acids. The CDR3 bases are TGTGCCAGCAGCTTGGGGCAAGGGGTCAATGAGCAGTTCTTC. Its protein product is CASSLGQGVNEQFF.

With regard to this clonotype: A much larger clone sits a single nucleotide away, making a read error possible. As DNA, the CDR3 is TGTGCCAGCAGTGAAGCGCTAGGGGGCGGCGGGGAGCTGTTTTTT. This encodes CASSEALGGGGELFF. V is TRBV6-1 and J is TRBJ2-2; TRBD1 agrees at 7 bases. In germline, CDR1 is MNHNS, CDR2 SASEGT. The V and J ends lost 0 bases and 7 bases, in that order; junction bases with no gene match: 5. The CDR3 contains 15 residues.

With respect to this clonotype: The junction departs from germline at one end; a sequencing error may be responsible. This chain links TRBV20-1 with TRBJ2-3; 8 positions agree with TRBD2. The CDR3 has 16 residues. The V gene's germline CDR1 is DFQATT and CDR2 SNEGSKA (reference sequence). The CDR3 region is CGARDFETSGTDTQYF. CDR3 nucleotides: TGCGGTGCTAGAGATTTCGAGACTAGCGGCACAGATACGCAGTATTTT.

This clonotype showed up just a few times. The chain joins TRBV20-1 to TRBJ2-7; 10 nucleotides match TRBD2. Germline V gives CDR1 DFQATT, CDR2 SNEGSKA (reference sequence). The CDR3 length is 16 residues. V trimming: 5 bases; J trimming: 0 bases; junction bases outside the gene matches: 10. The CDR3 DNA reads as TGCAGTGCTCCCCGACTAGCGGGTTCCAGCTCCTACGAGCAGTACTTC. Amino acids: CSAPRLAGSSSYEQYF.

The gene calls are TRBV27 and TRBJ2-1, with D possibly TRBD2 on 6 matching bases. The length of the CDR3 is 18 residues. The V gene's germline CDR1 is MNHEY and CDR2 SMNVEV (reference sequence). Trimming cost V 5 bases and J 7 bases, with 27 bases left between them. CDR3: CASSIEGRLWGSLNEQFF. The DNA for the CDR3 is TGTGCCAGCAGTATTGAGGGGAGGCTGTGGGGGAGCTTAAATGAGCAGTTCTTC.

This clonotype was observed a few times. This sequence joins TRBV28 and TRBJ1-2; D not certain. The CDR3 totals 12 residues. V lost 4 bases to trimming and J lost 7 bases, with 10 bases between them. Germline V CDR1 and CDR2: MDHEN, SYDVKM. This CDR3 is CASSSPGSGYTF. The CDR3, as DNA: TGTGCCAGCAGTTCCCCTGGGAGTGGCTACACCTTC.